This T cell receptor beta chain stems from a study of T cell responses to AZD1222 COVID-19 vaccine. Only in-frame clones appear in the TCRdb table, and some are missing; sequencing was by immunoSEQ multiplex PCR. The sample contains 100,000 to 120,000 clones, 87% of which appear only once. Germline CDR1 reads MDHEN; CDR2 reads SYDVKM. This CDR3 has 13 amino acids. V was shortened by 7 bases and J by 8 bases, with 17 bases between the two germline ends. The source material was peripheral blood, sampled on day 0 of AZD1222 vaccination. This rearrangement joins TRBV28 to TRBJ1-2; D remains unclear. The receptor's source is an adult in good health. CDR3 sequence reads: CASIATRARGYTF. The CDR3 nucleotides are TGTGCCAGCATCGCTACGAGGGCGCGGGGCTACACCTTC.